These T cell receptor beta chains were read from a single sample in a study of blood T cell repertoires in COVID-19. TCRdb keeps only in-frame clones here, not all; method: immunoSEQ multiplex PCR. The sample carries hundreds of thousands of clones, 70% to 90% recorded once. The sample taken for sequencing was PBMCs or T cells enriched from blood (not recorded which). Every receptor here comes from a man aged 30-40 years who had recovered from COVID-19. Both conserved end residues are part of each CDR3. The order of the fields is V gene, J gene, clone size, D gene, CDR3 DNA, CDR3 protein. D genes are given only for firm matches. Only some rows state a clone size, as once, few, many or a class for expanded clones.

v_call: TRBV13; j_call: TRBJ2-5; clone_size: -; d_call: TRBD2; cdr3_nt: TGTGCCAGCAGCGCCGGGACTAGTGGGCGGGAGACCCAGTACTTC; cdr3_aa: CASSAGTSGRETQYF
v_call: TRBV5-4; j_call: TRBJ1-2; clone_size: -; d_call: -; cdr3_nt: TGTGCCAGCAGCTCAGGACAGAACTATGGCTACACCTTC; cdr3_aa: CASSSGQNYGYTF
v_call: TRBV10-3; j_call: TRBJ1-4; clone_size: -; d_call: -; cdr3_nt: TGTGCCACCCAAAGGGGGGCGGGGGCCGACGAAAAACTGTTTTTT; cdr3_aa: CATQRGAGADEKLFF
v_call: TRBV5-8; j_call: TRBJ1-3; clone_size: -; d_call: -; cdr3_nt: TGTGCCAGCAGCTTGGGCAGGGCTGGAAACACCATATATTTT; cdr3_aa: CASSLGRAGNTIYF
v_call: TRBV4-1; j_call: TRBJ1-1; clone_size: -; d_call: TRBD1; cdr3_nt: TGCGCCAGCAGCCAAGTACGGACAGGCGGTGCTGAAGCTTTCTTT; cdr3_aa: CASSQVRTGGAEAFF
v_call: TRBV5-1; j_call: TRBJ2-1; clone_size: -; d_call: TRBD2; cdr3_nt: TGCGCCAGCAGTTCCGGGACTAGCGAATACAATGAGCAGTTCTTC; cdr3_aa: CASSSGTSEYNEQFF
v_call: TRBV6-4; j_call: TRBJ2-7; clone_size: -; d_call: TRBD1; cdr3_nt: TGTGCCAGAAACGGACAGGGACTCTACGAGCAGTACTTC; cdr3_aa: CARNGQGLYEQYF
v_call: TRBV10-3; j_call: TRBJ1-2; clone_size: -; d_call: -; cdr3_nt: TGTGCCATCAGTGAGTCTGGTAGTCCCGGCTACACCTTC; cdr3_aa: CAISESGSPGYTF
v_call: TRBV10-3; j_call: TRBJ2-1; clone_size: -; d_call: TRBD2; cdr3_nt: TGTGCCATCAGTGCCACTAGCGGGAGAGGTGAGCAGTTCTTC; cdr3_aa: CAISATSGRGEQFF
v_call: TRBV5-4; j_call: TRBJ1-5; clone_size: -; d_call: -; cdr3_nt: TGTGCCAGCAGCTTGGGTGGAGTCAGGGAAAATCAGCCCCAGCATTTT; cdr3_aa: CASSLGGVRENQPQHF
v_call: TRBV15; j_call: TRBJ1-3; clone_size: -; d_call: TRBD1; cdr3_nt: TGTGCCACCAGCAGAGGGAGGGGACAGCCTGGAAACACCATATATTTT; cdr3_aa: CATSRGRGQPGNTIYF
v_call: TRBV5-1; j_call: TRBJ2-2; clone_size: -; d_call: -; cdr3_nt: TGCGCCAGCCATACCGACAGCAACACCGGGGAGCTGTTTTTT; cdr3_aa: CASHTDSNTGELFF
v_call: TRBV28; j_call: TRBJ2-1; clone_size: once; d_call: TRBD2; cdr3_nt: TGTGCCAGCACCCCAGGACTAGCGGAGCGACGGTTTTACAATGAGCAGTTCTTC; cdr3_aa: CASTPGLAERRFYNEQFF
v_call: TRBV11-2; j_call: TRBJ2-7; clone_size: -; d_call: TRBD1; cdr3_nt: TGTGCCAGCAGCTTGGACAGGGGTCCGTACGAGCAGTACTTC; cdr3_aa: CASSLDRGPYEQYF
v_call: TRBV10-2; j_call: TRBJ2-6; clone_size: -; d_call: TRBD1; cdr3_nt: TGCGCCAGCGGGCCGGACAGGGCTGGGGCCAACGTCCTGACTTTC; cdr3_aa: CASGPDRAGANVLTF
v_call: TRBV28; j_call: TRBJ2-3; clone_size: -; d_call: -; cdr3_nt: TGTGCCAGCAGTCCCGCGGCAGACGTAACGCAGTATTTT; cdr3_aa: CASSPAADVTQYF
v_call: TRBV19; j_call: TRBJ1-2; clone_size: once; d_call: TRBD1; cdr3_nt: TGTGCCAGTAGTGCGGGACAGCCTTATGGCTACACCTTC; cdr3_aa: CASSAGQPYGYTF
v_call: TRBV10-1; j_call: TRBJ2-3; clone_size: -; d_call: -; cdr3_nt: TGCGCCAGCAGTCAGGGCGGATCTAGCACAGATACGCAGTATTTT; cdr3_aa: CASSQGGSSTDTQYF
v_call: TRBV11-2; j_call: TRBJ1-4; clone_size: -; d_call: -; cdr3_nt: TGTGCCAGCAGCTTATTCGGGGGTCTGGAAAAACTGTTTTTT; cdr3_aa: CASSLFGGLEKLFF
v_call: TRBV15; j_call: TRBJ2-1; clone_size: -; d_call: TRBD2; cdr3_nt: TGTGCCACCAGCAGAACTTATAGCGGGGACAATGAGCAGTTCTTC; cdr3_aa: CATSRTYSGDNEQFF
v_call: TRBV7-2; j_call: TRBJ2-6; clone_size: -; d_call: -; cdr3_nt: TGTGCCAGCAGCTTAAGTGGGAGTGGGTCTGGGGCCAACGTCCTGACTTTC; cdr3_aa: CASSLSGSGSGANVLTF
v_call: TRBV12-3/TRBV12-4; j_call: TRBJ2-7; clone_size: -; d_call: -; cdr3_nt: TGTGCCAGCCGCAGCGGAAACGAGCAGTACTTC; cdr3_aa: CASRSGNEQYF
v_call: TRBV19; j_call: TRBJ2-1; clone_size: few; d_call: TRBD2; cdr3_nt: TGTGCCAGTAGTATGCAACCGGGACTAGCGGGAGGAGGGAATGAGCAGTTCTTC; cdr3_aa: CASSMQPGLAGGGNEQFF
v_call: TRBV4-2; j_call: TRBJ2-1; clone_size: -; d_call: TRBD2; cdr3_nt: TGTGCCAGCAGCCAAGAAGTTAGCGGGGGCTACAATGAGCAGTTCTTC; cdr3_aa: CASSQEVSGGYNEQFF
v_call: TRBV2; j_call: TRBJ2-6; clone_size: -; d_call: TRBD1; cdr3_nt: TGTGCCAGCAGCCCGGGACAGGGTGGGAAGGGGGCCAACGTCCTGACTTTC; cdr3_aa: CASSPGQGGKGANVLTF
v_call: TRBV9; j_call: TRBJ1-1; clone_size: -; d_call: TRBD1; cdr3_nt: TGTGCCAGCAGTGACAGGGACACTGAAGCTTTCTTT; cdr3_aa: CASSDRDTEAFF
v_call: TRBV7-2; j_call: TRBJ2-1; clone_size: -; d_call: -; cdr3_nt: TGTGCCAGCAGCCCCCCGGTTTCCAATGAGCAGTTCTTC; cdr3_aa: CASSPPVSNEQFF
v_call: TRBV30; j_call: TRBJ2-2; clone_size: -; d_call: -; cdr3_nt: TGTGCCTGGTCCCTCCTGAGACAGCCATCCGGGGAGCTGTTTTTT; cdr3_aa: CAWSLLRQPSGELFF
v_call: TRBV7-9; j_call: TRBJ2-5; clone_size: -; d_call: TRBD2; cdr3_nt: TGTGCCAGCAGCTTAGCGGGAGGGAATACAGGAGAGACCCAGTACTTC; cdr3_aa: CASSLAGGNTGETQYF
v_call: TRBV5-5; j_call: TRBJ2-7; clone_size: -; d_call: -; cdr3_nt: TGTGCCAGCAGCTTACAGGGTTACGAGCAGTACTTC; cdr3_aa: CASSLQGYEQYF
v_call: TRBV7-2; j_call: TRBJ2-3; clone_size: -; d_call: -; cdr3_nt: TGTGCCAGCAGCTTGCCGGGGGGCACAGATACGCAGTATTTT; cdr3_aa: CASSLPGGTDTQYF
v_call: TRBV4-1; j_call: TRBJ1-1; clone_size: -; d_call: -; cdr3_nt: TGCGCCAGCAGCCAAGCCCTACAGGGAAAAATGAACACTGAAGCTTTCTTT; cdr3_aa: CASSQALQGKMNTEAFF
v_call: TRBV6-2/TRBV6-3; j_call: TRBJ2-1; clone_size: once; d_call: -; cdr3_nt: TGTGCCAGCAGTTACTCGATTCACCAGGAGGGGAATGAGCAGTTCTTC; cdr3_aa: CASSYSIHQEGNEQFF